The clone carrying this TCR beta chain was seen a few times. Its target is unknown. Using RNA transcripts as the source, TCR beta CDR3 regions were amplified. First-round RT-PCR with HTBI primers amplified the TCR CDR3 region. TCRdb reanalysed the multiplex PCR reads using MiXCR and keeps one entry per CDR3 protein. The sample carries around 690,000 distinct CDR3 sequences, about 18% recorded once. V dropped 4 bases and J dropped 3 bases, with 24 bases sitting between them. The CDR3 length is 18 residues. Germline-derived CDR1 and CDR2 are MGHRA and YSYEKL. Patients counted as stable if ophthalmopathy did not develop within 18 months. The data stem from a study of T cells in Graves' hyperthyroidism and ophthalmopathy. Overall study results and limits: Blood also contained most expanded thyroid clonotypes above 0.001.

This clonotype originated in a man between 50 and 59 years old with Graves' hyperthyroidism. The chain joins TRBV4-1 to TRBJ1-2; D not certain. Input material: blood. This chain's CDR3 is CASSPYLVREGRYYGYTF. The CDR3 region has the DNA TGCGCCAGCAGCCCGTATCTCGTAAGGGAGGGTCGTTACTATGGCTACACCTTC.